Listed below are T cell receptor beta chains from one sample, sequenced in a study of T cells in Graves' hyperthyroidism and ophthalmopathy. TCRdb processed the multiplex PCR reads anew with MiXCR; each CDR3 protein has one entry. The sample contains approximately 510,000 distinct CDR3 sequences, 40% to 50% of which appear only once. Sequenced input: peripheral blood or thyroid tissue (not recorded which). All receptors come from an adult woman with Graves' disease, either hyperthyroidism or ophthalmopathy (not recorded which). CDR3s include the opening cysteine and the closing phenylalanine or tryptophan. A D gene is named only where the DNA matches it firmly. The listing skips clone size in some rows; elsewhere it reads once, few, many or a size class.

D	size	V	J	CDR3	DNA
-	-	TRBV7-2	TRBJ2-7	CASSYGGDAYEQYF	TGTGCCAGCAGCTACGGCGGGGACGCTTACGAGCAGTACTTC
TRBD2	-	TRBV24-1	TRBJ2-1	CATSDSRGRNSF	TGTGCCACCAGTGATTCGCGGGGGAGAAACTCTTTC
-	few	TRBV7-9	TRBJ1-2	CASSLALPTAHGYTF	TGTGCCAGCAGCTTAGCGCTTCCGACGGCTCATGGCTACACCTTC
TRBD1	-	TRBV29-1	TRBJ1-1	CSVTQGVFNEAFF	TGCAGCGTTACTCAGGGGGTCTTTAATGAAGCTTTCTTT
-	few	TRBV28	TRBJ1-1	CASRPPGGGNTEAFF	TGTGCCAGCAGACCCCCCGGAGGTGGGAACACTGAAGCTTTCTTT
-	once	TRBV24-1	TRBJ2-5	CATSETVKKTQYF	TGTGCCACCAGTGAGACAGTCAAGAAGACCCAGTACTTC
-	once	TRBV7-9	TRBJ1-1	CVGSESWGNTEAFF	TGTGTCGGCAGCGAGTCCTGGGGAAACACTGAAGCCTTCTTT
-	many	TRBV6-2/TRBV6-3	TRBJ1-2	CASSYPDGLWTF	TGTGCCAGCAGTTACCCTGACGGCCTGTGGACCTTC
-	-	TRBV10-2	TRBJ1-1	CASSDQQVGNTEAFF	TGCGCCAGCAGTGACCAACAGGTGGGGAACACTGAAGCTTTCTTT
-	-	TRBV7-2	TRBJ2-3	CASSPIGSYHRRDTQYF	TGTGCCAGCAGCCCGATCGGGTCGTACCACAGGAGGGATACGCAGTATTTT
TRBD2	few	TRBV10-3	TRBJ2-5	CAISDDPGGEETQYF	TGTGCCATCAGTGATGACCCGGGAGGGGAAGAGACCCAGTACTTC
TRBD1	many	TRBV19	TRBJ1-4	CASNRGAYGEKLFF	TGTGCCAGCAACAGGGGAGCCTATGGGGAAAAACTGTTTTTT
-	few	TRBV7-2	TRBJ1-2	CASWGGLGGYTF	TGTGCCAGCTGGGGGGGATTAGGGGGCTACACCTTC
-	-	TRBV11-2	TRBJ2-7	CASSLVGGDPFLYEQYF	TGTGCCAGCAGCTTAGTGGGCGGGGATCCCTTTCTCTACGAGCAGTACTTC
TRBD2	-	TRBV2	TRBJ2-5	CASTAGGRTQYF	TGTGCCAGCACCGCGGGGGGAAGGACCCAGTACTTC
-	-	TRBV7-9	TRBJ1-1	CASRSLGRTEAFF	TGTGCCAGCAGATCTTTAGGGCGGACTGAAGCTTTCTTT
-	-	TRBV29-1	TRBJ2-7	CSVNRDSYEQYF	TGCAGCGTAAACCGGGACTCCTACGAGCAGTACTTC
TRBD2	many	TRBV11-2	TRBJ2-7	CASSLELAGTRYF	TGTGCCAGCAGCTTAGAACTAGCGGGAACCCGGTACTTC
TRBD1	few	TRBV10-3	TRBJ1-1	CAISFDRGEAFF	TGTGCCATCAGTTTCGACAGGGGTGAAGCTTTCTTT
TRBD1	once	TRBV11-2	TRBJ2-5	CASSFGTAETQYF	TGTGCCAGCAGCTTCGGGACAGCAGAGACCCAGTACTTC
-	-	TRBV5-8	TRBJ1-5	CTSSLVGNQPQHF	TGTACCAGCAGCTTGGTGGGGAATCAGCCCCAGCATTTT
-	-	TRBV11-2	TRBJ1-2	CASSSPKGHRYGYTF	TGTGCCAGCAGCTCCCCCAAAGGACATCGATATGGCTACACCTTC
-	-	TRBV9	TRBJ1-2	CASSVVSGANGYTF	TGTGCCAGCAGCGTTGTGAGTGGGGCTAATGGCTACACCTTC
-	-	TRBV7-9	TRBJ2-7	CASSPGPPRLYEQYF	TGTGCCAGCAGTCCGGGGCCCCCCCGATTGTACGAGCAGTACTTC
-	-	TRBV10-3	TRBJ2-3	CAMGTSKDTQYF	TGTGCCATGGGGACCTCTAAGGATACGCAGTATTTT
-	few	TRBV6-5	TRBJ1-5	CASSEFLGGYQPQHF	TGTGCCAGCAGTGAATTTTTGGGGGGTTACCAGCCCCAGCATTTT
-	-	TRBV7-9	TRBJ2-7	CASSPIVRYEQYF	TGTGCCAGCAGCCCTATCGTCAGATACGAGCAGTACTTC
-	few	TRBV6-2/TRBV6-3	TRBJ1-5	CASSYIPSNQPQHF	TGTGCCAGCAGTTACATCCCGAGCAATCAGCCCCAGCATTTT
-	many	TRBV19	TRBJ1-5	CASSPGPPRGPQHF	TGTGCCAGTAGCCCAGGGCCCCCCCGGGGACCCCAGCATTTT
-	-	TRBV20-1	TRBJ2-5	CSARAEIQETQYF	TGCAGTGCTAGAGCGGAGATTCAAGAGACCCAGTACTTC
-	few	TRBV7-2	TRBJ1-5	CASSLVPRDEQPQHF	TGTGCCAGCAGCTTAGTCCCCAGGGACGAACAGCCCCAGCATTTT
TRBD2	few	TRBV13	TRBJ2-7	CASSAGLAGVYEQYF	TGTGCCAGCAGCGCCGGACTAGCGGGAGTGTACGAGCAGTACTTC
TRBD2	-	TRBV6-2/TRBV6-3	TRBJ2-5	CATSSLLAGGETQYF	TGTGCCACCAGCAGTTTACTAGCGGGAGGAGAGACCCAGTACTTC
-	-	TRBV25-1	TRBJ1-3	CASSEYGEAIYF	TGTGCCAGCAGTGAATATGGGGAAGCCATATATTTT
-	few	TRBV29-1	TRBJ1-6	CSVWGEGPNSPLHF	TGCAGCGTTTGGGGAGAGGGCCCTAATTCACCCCTCCACTTT
-	-	TRBV6-6	TRBJ2-5	CASSSLSQRAQYF	TGTGCCAGCAGTTCCCTCTCACAGAGGGCCCAGTACTTC
-	-	TRBV25-1	TRBJ1-1	CASTPGGFMNTEAFF	TGTGCCAGCACCCCGGGGGGGTTCATGAACACTGAAGCTTTCTTT
-	-	TRBV29-1	TRBJ1-1	CSVVRGTNTEAFF	TGCAGCGTTGTGAGGGGAACGAACACTGAAGCTTTCTTT
-	many	TRBV7-2	TRBJ2-5	CASSLASETQYF	TGTGCCAGCAGCTTAGCCTCAGAGACCCAGTACTTC
-	-	TRBV29-1	TRBJ1-1	CSASGRRNTEAFF	TGCAGCGCCTCTGGGCGGAGGAACACTGAAGCTTTCTTT
TRBD1	-	TRBV11-2	TRBJ2-2	CASSQGARTGELFF	TGTGCCAGCAGCCAGGGGGCGCGTACCGGGGAGCTGTTTTTT
-	-	TRBV7-8	TRBJ2-1	CASSLEGLYNEQFF	TGTGCCAGCAGCTTAGAAGGGTTATACAATGAGCAGTTCTTC
-	few	TRBV29-1	TRBJ1-1	CSSIEMNTEAFF	TGCAGTTCCATTGAAATGAACACTGAAGCTTTCTTT
TRBD2	-	TRBV15	TRBJ2-2	CATSRDSGLAGAGELFF	TGTGCCACCAGCAGAGATTCAGGACTAGCGGGTGCCGGGGAGCTGTTTTTT
-	many	TRBV10-3	TRBJ1-1	CAISGGGNTEAFF	TGTGCCATCAGTGGGGGGGGGAACACTGAAGCTTTCTTT